The sequence of this T cell receptor beta chain was determined in a study of T cells after yellow fever vaccination. Study as a whole: SMART-Seq v4 Ultra Low Input prepared the low-cell-number fractions. Study-level results: The presence of abundant clonotypes contaminating from the bulk population was possible in FACS-sorted repertoires.

MiXCR was run by TCRdb on the 5' RACE reads, yielding one entry per CDR3 protein. The table lists about 430,000 distinct CDR3 sequences, around a sixth of them singletons, with about 18% in the top ten. This clonotype was seen many times. Its matching antigen is unknown. Germline V lookup: CDR1 MNHEY, CDR2 SVGAGI. The V end was cut by 0 bases, the J end by 5 bases, with 12 bases between. The CDR3 runs 15 residues. This specimen consisted of PBMCs, obtained before the yellow fever booster vaccination. The V gene is TRBV6-5, the J gene TRBJ2-3, with D uncertain. This receptor was taken from a young man who received the YFV17D yellow fever vaccine. The CDR3 region is CASSYSGKFRDTQYF. The CDR3 nucleotides are TGTGCCAGCAGTTACTCGGGGAAGTTCCGAGATACGCAGTATTTT.